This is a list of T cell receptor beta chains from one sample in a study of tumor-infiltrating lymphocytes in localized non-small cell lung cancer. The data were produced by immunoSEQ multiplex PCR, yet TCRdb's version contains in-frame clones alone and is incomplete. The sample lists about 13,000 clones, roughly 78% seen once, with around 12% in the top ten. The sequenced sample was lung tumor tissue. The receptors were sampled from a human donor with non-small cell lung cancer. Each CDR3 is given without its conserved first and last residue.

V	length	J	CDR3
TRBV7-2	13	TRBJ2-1	ASTGGGLGRNEQF
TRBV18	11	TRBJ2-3	ASSRTGSGTQY
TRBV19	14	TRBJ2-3	ATASPTSGSRNTQY
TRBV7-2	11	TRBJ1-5	ASSLWGNQPQH
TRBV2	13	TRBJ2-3	ASSQTSGGRGTQY
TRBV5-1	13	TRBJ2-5	ASSYSRQGQETQY
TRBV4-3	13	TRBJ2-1	ASSLSPATSAPKF
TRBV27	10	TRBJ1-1	ASSPRTGAAF
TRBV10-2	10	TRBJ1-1	ASSRVDTEAF
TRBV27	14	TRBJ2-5	ASSRTSGRARKTQY
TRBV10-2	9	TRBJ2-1	ASSETLEQF
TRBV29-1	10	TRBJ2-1	SARDGYNEQF
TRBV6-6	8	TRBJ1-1	ASKQGGAF
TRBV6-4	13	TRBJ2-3	ASSEGSGGTDTQY
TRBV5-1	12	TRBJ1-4	ASSSGTSNEKLF
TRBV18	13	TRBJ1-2	ASSPGPIRSYGYT
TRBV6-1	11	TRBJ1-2	ASSPHRANGYT
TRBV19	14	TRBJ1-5	ASSRQGTLGNQPQH
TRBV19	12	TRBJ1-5	ASSTPVGGLPQH
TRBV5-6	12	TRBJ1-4	ASSLRGEDEKLF
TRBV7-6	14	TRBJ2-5	ASSPTLDRGRETQY
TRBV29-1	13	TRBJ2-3	SVEDRTSGTDTQY
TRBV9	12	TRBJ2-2	ASSEGQGTGELF
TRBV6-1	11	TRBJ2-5	ASSEARSGRQY
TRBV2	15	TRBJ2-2	ASSDRGRGANTGELF
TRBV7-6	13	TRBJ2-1	ASSLVSGRYNEQF
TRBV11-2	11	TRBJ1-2	ASSRGSFYGYT
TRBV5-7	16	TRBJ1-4	ASRYPNRGRRANEKLF
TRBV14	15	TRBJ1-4	ASSQDRPHVSAEKLF
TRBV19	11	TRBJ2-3	ASRTGGWDTQY
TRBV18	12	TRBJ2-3	ASSRRRDTDTQY
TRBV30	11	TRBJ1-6	AWLTEDNSPLH
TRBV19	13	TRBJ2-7	ASSRFVGGTYEQY
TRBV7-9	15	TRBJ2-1	ASSFPGLAGSPHEQF
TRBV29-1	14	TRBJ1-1	SVLRDRDRAGTEAF
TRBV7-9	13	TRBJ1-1	ASSLRLGTYTEAF
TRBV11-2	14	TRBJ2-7	ASSAPGAGGGYEQY
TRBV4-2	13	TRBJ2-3	ASSQASGESDTQY
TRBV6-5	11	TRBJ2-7	ASSRGSYYEQY
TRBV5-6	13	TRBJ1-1	ASSLLDRMNTEAF
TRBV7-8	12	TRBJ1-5	ASSSDSYNQPQH
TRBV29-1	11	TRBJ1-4	SVLWGRGEKLF
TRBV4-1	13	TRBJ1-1	ASSQWTALNTEAF
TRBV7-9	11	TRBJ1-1	ASSTRDRGQAF
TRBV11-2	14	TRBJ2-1	ASSRGPDRVYNEQF
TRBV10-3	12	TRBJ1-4	AISGDGGAEKLF
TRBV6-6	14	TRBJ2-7	ASSPPQLAVSYEQY